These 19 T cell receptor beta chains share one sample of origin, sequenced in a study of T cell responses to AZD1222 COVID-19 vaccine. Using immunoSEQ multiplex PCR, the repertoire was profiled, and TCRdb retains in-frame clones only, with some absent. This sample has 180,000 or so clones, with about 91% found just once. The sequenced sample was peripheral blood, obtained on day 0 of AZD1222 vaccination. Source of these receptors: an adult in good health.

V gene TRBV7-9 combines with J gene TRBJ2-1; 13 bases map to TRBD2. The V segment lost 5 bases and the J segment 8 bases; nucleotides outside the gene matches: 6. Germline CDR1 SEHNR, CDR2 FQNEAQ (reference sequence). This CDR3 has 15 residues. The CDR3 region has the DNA TGTGCCAGCAGCCAACTAGCGGGGGGGACCTATGAGCAGTTCTTC. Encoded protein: CASSQLAGGTYEQFF.

The CDR3 DNA is TGCGCCAGCAGCCCCATTGAGGGGGCTAACACTGAAGCTTTCTTT. The encoded protein is CASSPIEGANTEAFF. The chain uses TRBV4-1 and TRBJ1-1, with 7 bases lining up with TRBD1. CDR1 and CDR2 from the germline V gene are MGHRA and YSYEKL. The junction had 7 bases not matched to a gene; V was cut back by 4 bases and J by 2 bases. CDR3 length: 15 amino acids.

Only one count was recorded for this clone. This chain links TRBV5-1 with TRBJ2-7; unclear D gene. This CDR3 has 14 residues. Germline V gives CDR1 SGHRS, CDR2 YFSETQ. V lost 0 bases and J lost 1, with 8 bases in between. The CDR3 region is CASSLALASYEQYF. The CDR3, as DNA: TGCGCCAGCAGCTTGGCCCTGGCTTCCTACGAGCAGTACTTC.

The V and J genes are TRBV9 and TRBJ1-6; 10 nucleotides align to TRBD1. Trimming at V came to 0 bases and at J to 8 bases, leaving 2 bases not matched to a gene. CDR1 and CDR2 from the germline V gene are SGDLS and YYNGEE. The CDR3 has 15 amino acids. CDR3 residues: CASSVADRGDSPLHF. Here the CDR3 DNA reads TGTGCCAGCAGCGTAGCGGACAGGGGGGATTCACCCCTCCACTTT.

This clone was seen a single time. The CDR3 nucleotides read TGTGCCAGTAGTATGAAGGTAGCAGGAGCGAAGTGGGAGGATGAAAAACTGTTTTTT. This codes for CASSMKVAGAKWEDEKLFF. The chain combines TRBV19 with TRBJ1-4, with no clear D. CDR1 is LNHDA and CDR2 is SQIVND in the germline V gene (reference sequence). V lost 3 bases and J 6 bases, leaving 26 bases between the germline ends. The CDR3 covers 19 residues.

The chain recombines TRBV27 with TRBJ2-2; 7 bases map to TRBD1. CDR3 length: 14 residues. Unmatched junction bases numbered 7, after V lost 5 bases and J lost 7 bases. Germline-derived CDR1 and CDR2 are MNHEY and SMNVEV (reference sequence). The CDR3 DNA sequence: TGTGCCAGCAGTCCGGGACAGTTAAACGGGGAGCTGTTTTTT. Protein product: CASSPGQLNGELFF.

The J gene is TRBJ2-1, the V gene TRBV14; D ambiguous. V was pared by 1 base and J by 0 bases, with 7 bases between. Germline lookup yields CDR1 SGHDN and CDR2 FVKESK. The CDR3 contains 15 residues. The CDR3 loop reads CASSQGLYSYNEQFF. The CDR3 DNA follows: TGTGCCAGCAGCCAAGGACTTTACTCCTACAATGAGCAGTTCTTC.

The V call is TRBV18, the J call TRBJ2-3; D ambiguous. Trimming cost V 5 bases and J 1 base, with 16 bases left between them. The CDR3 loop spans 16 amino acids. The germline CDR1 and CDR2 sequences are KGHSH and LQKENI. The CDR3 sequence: CASSTRTAPGTDTQYF. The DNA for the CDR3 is TGTGCCAGCTCAACCCGGACGGCGCCAGGCACAGATACGCAGTATTTT.

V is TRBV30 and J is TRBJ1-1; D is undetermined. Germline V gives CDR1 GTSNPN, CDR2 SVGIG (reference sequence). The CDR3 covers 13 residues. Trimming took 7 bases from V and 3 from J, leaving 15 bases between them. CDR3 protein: CASDRGRDTEAFF. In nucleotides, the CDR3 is TGTGCCTCGGACCGGGGTAGGGACACTGAAGCTTTCTTT.

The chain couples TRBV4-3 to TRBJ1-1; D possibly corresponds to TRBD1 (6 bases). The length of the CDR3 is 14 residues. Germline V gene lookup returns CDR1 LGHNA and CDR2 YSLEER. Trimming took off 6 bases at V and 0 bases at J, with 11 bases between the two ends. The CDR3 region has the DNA TGCGCCAGCAGACCAGACAGGATGAACACTGAAGCTTTCTTT. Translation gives CASRPDRMNTEAFF.

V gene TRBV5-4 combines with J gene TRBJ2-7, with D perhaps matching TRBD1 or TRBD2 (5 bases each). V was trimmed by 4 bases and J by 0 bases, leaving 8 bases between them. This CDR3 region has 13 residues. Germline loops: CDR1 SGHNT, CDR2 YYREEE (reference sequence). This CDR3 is CASSEGSSYEQYF. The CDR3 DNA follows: TGTGCCAGCAGCGAGGGGAGCTCCTACGAGCAGTACTTC.

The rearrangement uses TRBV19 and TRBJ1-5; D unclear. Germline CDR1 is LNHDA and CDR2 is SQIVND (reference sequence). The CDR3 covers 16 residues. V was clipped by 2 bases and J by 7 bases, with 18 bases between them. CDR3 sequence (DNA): TGTGCCAGTAGTATAACCCTCTACGGAGGAAAACAGCCCCAGCATTTT. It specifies CASSITLYGGKQPQHF.

The CDR3 coding sequence is TGTGCCAGCTTCAGGGGGATTGAAGGCTACACCTTC. The encoded protein is CASFRGIEGYTF. The chain carries TRBV6-6 and TRBJ1-2, with 7 bases aligning to TRBD1. The CDR3 has 12 residues. Trimming removed 8 bases from V and 8 bases from J; junction bases left unmatched: 8. Germline V gene sequence: CDR1 MNHNY, CDR2 SVGAGI (reference sequence).

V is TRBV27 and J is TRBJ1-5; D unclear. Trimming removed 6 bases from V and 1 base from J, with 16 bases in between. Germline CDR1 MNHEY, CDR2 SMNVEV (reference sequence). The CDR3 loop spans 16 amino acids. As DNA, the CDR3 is TGTGCCAGCAGCAGCGGAGGGATGGCGAGCAATCAGCCCCAGCATTTT. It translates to CASSSGGMASNQPQHF.

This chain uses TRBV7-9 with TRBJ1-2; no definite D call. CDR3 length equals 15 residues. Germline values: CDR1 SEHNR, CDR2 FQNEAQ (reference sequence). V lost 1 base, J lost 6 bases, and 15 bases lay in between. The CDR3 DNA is TGTGCCAGCAGCTTAGGGGCAGGCGGCCCTCATGGCTACACCTTC. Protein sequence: CASSLGAGGPHGYTF. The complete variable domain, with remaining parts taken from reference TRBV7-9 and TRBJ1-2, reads DTGVSQNPRHKITKRGQNVTFRCDPISEHNRLYWYRQTLGQGPEFLTYFQNEAQLEKSRLLSDRFSAERPKGSFSTLEIQRTEQGDSAMYLCASSLGAGGPHGYTFGSGTRLTVV.

This CDR3 reads CASSDTAYGYTF. In nucleotides, the CDR3 is TGTGCCAGCAGCGATACTGCCTATGGCTACACCTTC. The genes are TRBV28 and TRBJ1-2; D is uncertain. Germline V gene lookup returns CDR1 MDHEN and CDR2 SYDVKM. The CDR3 loop spans 12 amino acids. V lost 6 bases and J lost 4, with 9 bases in between.

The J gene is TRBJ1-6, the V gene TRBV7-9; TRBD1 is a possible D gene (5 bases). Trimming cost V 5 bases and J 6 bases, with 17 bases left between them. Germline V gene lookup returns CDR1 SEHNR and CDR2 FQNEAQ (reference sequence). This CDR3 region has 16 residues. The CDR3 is CASSPDWDVINSPLHF. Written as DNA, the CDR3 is TGTGCCAGCAGCCCTGACTGGGACGTAATTAATTCACCCCTCCACTTT.

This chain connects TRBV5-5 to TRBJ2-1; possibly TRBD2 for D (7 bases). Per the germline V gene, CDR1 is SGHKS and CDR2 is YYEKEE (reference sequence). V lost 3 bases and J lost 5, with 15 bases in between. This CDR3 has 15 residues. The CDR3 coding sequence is TGTGCCAGCAGCTCCCTCGGGGGGCAGCACAATGAGCAGTTCTTC. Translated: CASSSLGGQHNEQFF.

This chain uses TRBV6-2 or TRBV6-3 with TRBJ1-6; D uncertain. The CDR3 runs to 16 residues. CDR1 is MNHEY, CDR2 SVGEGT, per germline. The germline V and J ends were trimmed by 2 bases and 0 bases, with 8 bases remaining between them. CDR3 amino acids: CASSYLRSSYNSPLHF. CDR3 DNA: TGTGCCAGCAGTTACCTCCGCAGCTCCTATAATTCACCCCTCCACTTT.